This T cell receptor beta chain was captured by sequencing in a study of Ad26.COV2.S vaccination and SARS-CoV-2 variants. Background on the study: Each vaccinee took Ad26.COV2.S intramuscularly, once or twice 56 days apart. Whole-study findings and limits: Substantial response breadth was reportedly seen for spike-specific CD8+ and CD4+ T cells after vaccination. Recipients of vaccine and of placebo showed similar breadth of their non-spike TCR repertoires.

Treatment described: some 19 received Ad26.COV2.S at low or high dose, single or two shots; 5 received placebo; per-sample allocation not given. Sample collection was performed on day 63 after the first vaccine or placebo injection. Expressing Wuhan-strain SARS-CoV-2 spike, an Ad26 vector served as the vaccine. Germline CDR1 reads KGHSH; CDR2 reads LQKENI. This CDR3 is 15 amino acids long. Trimming took 6 bases from V and 6 from J, leaving 18 bases between them. With respect to this clone: The antigen remains undetermined.

Data came from immunoSEQ multiplex PCR; TCRdb stores just in-frame clones and leaves some out. This sample has about 680,000 clones, with roughly 90% found just once. The material sequenced was peripheral blood, taken in a trial of Ad26.COV2.S vaccine versus placebo. The chain couples TRBV18 to TRBJ2-4; D is undetermined. The source of this sequence is a person aged 18 to 59 who received the Ad26.COV2.S COVID-19 vaccine or a placebo. The CDR3 loop reads CASSPGQVPINIQYF. CDR3 bases: TGTGCCAGCTCCCCAGGTCAGGTACCGATAAACATTCAGTACTTC. Variable domain in full (rest from reference TRBV18 and TRBJ2-4): NAGVMQNPRHLVRRRGQEARLRCSPMKGHSHVYWYRQLPEEGLKFMVYLQKENIIDESGMPKERFSAEFPKEGPSILRIQQVVRGDSAAYFCASSPGQVPINIQYFGAGTRLSVL.